This entry describes one T cell receptor beta chain. This sample was included in a study of blood T cell dynamics during melanoma immunotherapy. Across the study: First-line therapy was either pembrolizumab or nivolumab with ipilimumab for metastatic melanoma.

V was clipped by 2 bases and J by 4 bases, with 8 bases between them. The CDR3 has 12 residues. The germline V gene encodes CDR1 GTSNPN and CDR2 SVGIG (reference sequence). Assay: immunoSEQ multiplex PCR; the TCRdb copy retains only in-frame clones and omits some. The table has about 10,000 clones, roughly 90% seen once. Time point noted: week 3, after first cycle of checkpoint inhibitor. Sampling occurred pretreatment (T0) and at week 3 (W3), after cycle one of checkpoint blockade. The chain joins TRBV30 to TRBJ1-1; D remains unclear. The TCR sequence derives from a human donor with melanoma. This sample comprised blood, obtained from a patient treated with checkpoint blockade. The CDR3 DNA reads TGTGCCTGGAGTCCCTGGGGCACTGAAGCTTTCTTT. Amino acid sequence: CAWSPWGTEAFF.